A single sample is the source of the 20 T cell receptor beta chains below, sequenced in a study of tumor-infiltrating lymphocytes in primary liver carcinoma. TCR beta cDNA was reverse-transcribed from 400 to 500 ng of total RNA. The reaction used a constant-region primer and ProtoScript II reverse transcriptase. Libraries covering TCR beta were generated through three nested multiplex PCR rounds (using a slightly modified ARM-PCR). Both of the initial two PCR rounds ran for about 11 cycles and employed TRBV1-TRBV30 forward primers alongside a C-beta reverse primer. TCRdb re-called the multiplex PCR reads through MiXCR, storing one row per CDR3 protein. The table shows about 130,000 distinct CDR3 sequences, with 64% occurring only once. Co-extraction of RNA and DNA was performed on about 19-33 mg of unsorted bulk tissue. Sequencing used liver tumor tissue from sampling region 3. Subset in this sample: tumor region T3, left-lateral pole. These receptors all come from an older woman with primary liver carcinoma and hepatitis B virus infection.

Concerning this clonotype itself: The junction differs from germline at one of its ends, possibly a read error. The chain recombines TRBV11-3 with TRBJ2-2, with D maybe TRBD1 (6 bases). This CDR3 spans 15 amino acids. Germline loops: CDR1 SGHNT, CDR2 YENEEA. The CDR3 protein is CVSSSYRVLAGELFF. DNA for the CDR3: TGTGTCAGCAGCTCTTACAGGGTTTTAGCCGGGGAGCTGTTTTTC.

Details on this clonotype: The junction and the germline gene differ at one end; a read error may be behind it. This chain connects TRBV14 to TRBJ2-7; 7 nucleotides match TRBD2. Germline CDR1 SGHDN, CDR2 FVKESK. The length of the CDR3 is 13 residues. Here the CDR3 reads CVSSQVPAGEQYF. DNA of the CDR3: TGTGTCAGCAGCCAAGTCCCAGCGGGAGAGCAGTACTTC.

On this clonotype: The junction and the germline gene differ at one end; a read error may be behind it. The chain couples TRBV7-3 to TRBJ2-1, with 13 bases identical to TRBD2. This CDR3 region has 15 residues. Looked up from germline, CDR1 is SGHTA and CDR2 is FQGTGA. The CDR3 nucleotides read TGTGGCAGCAGCCTGGGACTAGCGGGAATGCGCGAGCAGTTCTTC. This encodes CGSSLGLAGMREQFF.

This clonotype was detected ten times or more. The CDR3 coding sequence is TGTGCCAGCAGAGGGACTAGCAGCACAGATACGCAGTATTTT. It translates to CASRGTSSTDTQYF. V gene TRBV5-6 combines with J gene TRBJ2-3, with TRBD2 matching 9 bases. The CDR3 length is 14 residues. Germline values: CDR1 SGHDT, CDR2 YYEEEE. With V trimmed by 5 bases and J by 0 bases, 1 base remained unmatched.

This clonotype was seen repeatedly, ten times or more. The rearrangement joins TRBV6-5 to TRBJ2-7; maybe TRBD1 (7 bases). CDR1 and CDR2 from the germline V gene are MNHEY and SVGAGI. The CDR3 sequence is 14 residues long. V was cut by 5 bases and J by 3 bases, with 14 bases left in between. The CDR3 region is CASSDGGQRYEQYF. The CDR3 nucleotides read TGTGCCAGCAGTGACGGGGGACAGCGCTACGAGCAGTACTTC.

The chain uses TRBV6-5 and TRBJ2-3; a possible D gene is TRBD2 (7 bases). Looked up from germline, CDR1 is MNHEY and CDR2 is SVGAGI. V was clipped by 8 bases and J by 8 bases, with 20 bases between them. This CDR3 contains 14 residues. The DNA of the CDR3 is TGTGCCAGCCGGGGAGGGGGGCGCGCTGGTACGCAGTATTTT. It translates to CASRGGGRAGTQYF.

This clonotype was seen only a few times. This chain links TRBV7-9 with TRBJ2-1, with 7 bases fitting TRBD2. The CDR3 runs to 17 residues. Unmatched junction bases numbered 15, after V lost 4 bases and J lost 6 bases. Germline lookup yields CDR1 SEHNR and CDR2 FQNEAQ (reference sequence). In DNA, the CDR3 is TGTGCCAGCAGCTCCCTAAGGTATGGCGGGAGAGCCAATGAGCAGTTCTTC. Translated: CASSSLRYGGRANEQFF.

This clonotype has just a few counts. This chain joins TRBV12-3 or TRBV12-4 and TRBJ1-1; unclear D gene. This CDR3 has 15 amino acids. The V end was cut by 5 bases, the J end by 0 bases, with 13 bases between. Here the CDR3 reads CASSRSNKLNTEAFF. The CDR3 DNA reads as TGTGCCAGCAGTCGCTCGAACAAACTGAACACTGAAGCTTTCTTT.

In this sample, this clonotype turned up a few times. This rearrangement joins TRBV19 to TRBJ1-5; D is uncertain. Deletions cut 5 bases from V and 1 base from J, with 12 bases between. The CDR3 totals 15 residues. Germline CDR1 and CDR2: LNHDA and SQIVND (reference sequence). The CDR3 reads CASSSAGLSNQPQHF. In DNA form, the CDR3 reads TGTGCCAGTAGTTCGGCGGGGTTAAGCAATCAGCCCCAGCATTTT. Full variable domain (outside the CDR3, taken from reference TRBV19 and TRBJ1-5): DGGITQSPKYLFRKEGQNVTLSCEQNLNHDAMYWYRQDPGQGLRLIYYSQIVNDFQKGDIAEGYSVSREKKESFPLTVTSAQKNPTAFYLCASSSAGLSNQPQHFGDGTRLSIL.

This clonotype has ten or more counts. The V call is TRBV10-3, the J call TRBJ1-2; D uncertain. The CDR3 length is 13 residues. Per germline, CDR1 ENHRY and CDR2 SYGVKD. V dropped 4 bases and J dropped 5 bases, with 11 bases sitting between them. The CDR3 reads CAISVWGSYGYTF. CDR3 sequence (DNA): TGTGCCATCAGTGTTTGGGGTTCTTATGGCTACACCTTC.

The chain employs TRBV11-1 and TRBJ2-1, with D possibly being TRBD1 or TRBD2 (5 bases each). Germline V gene lookup returns CDR1 SGHAT and CDR2 FQDESV (reference sequence). The CDR3 totals 13 residues. The CDR3 DNA sequence: TGTGCTAGTAGCTTCGGGACCGACGATGAGCAGTTCTTC. This sequence encodes CASSFGTDDEQFF.

In this sample, this clonotype turned up many times. V is TRBV28 and J is TRBJ1-5; D is undetermined. Germline loops: CDR1 MDHEN, CDR2 SYDVKM. The CDR3 has 12 residues. V was pared by 7 bases and J by 4 bases, with 8 bases between. In DNA form, the CDR3 reads TGTGCCAGCACGCGGCCGAATCAGCCCCAGCATTTT. Its translation is CASTRPNQPQHF.

The chain has TRBV14 and TRBJ2-7; D possibly corresponds to TRBD1 (6 bases). The V and J ends lost 4 bases and 7 bases respectively, with 17 bases between them. The length of the CDR3 is 14 residues. CDR1 and CDR2 (germline): SGHDN, FVKESK. This chain's CDR3 is CASSPGQRLAEQYF. The CDR3 nucleotides are TGTGCCAGCAGCCCCGGACAGAGGTTGGCTGAGCAGTACTTC.

Note on this clonotype: A much larger clone is a single base away; this may be a read error. This chain joins TRBV12-3 or TRBV12-4 and TRBJ2-7, with D perhaps TRBD1 (5 bases). CDR3 length: 14 residues. V lost 5 bases, J lost 3 bases, and 14 bases lay in between. The CDR3 DNA is TGTGCCAGCAGTCAGCCGGAACAGGTCTACGAGCAGTACTTC. Amino acid sequence: CASSQPEQVYEQYF.

Concerning this clonotype itself: At one end, the junction sequence differs from germline, possibly due to a read error. This chain links TRBV7-9 with TRBJ1-1; D is possibly TRBD1 (6 bases). Germline V gene sequence: CDR1 SEHNR, CDR2 FQNEAQ (reference sequence). CDR3 size: 14 residues. The CDR3 loop is CAGSLLQGYTEAFF. The CDR3 nucleotides read TGTGCCGGCAGCTTATTACAGGGATACACTGAAGCTTTCTTT.

Comments on this clonotype: A much larger clone differs by one base, so this may be a read error. The chain couples TRBV5-6 to TRBJ2-1, with TRBD2 as a possible D gene (5 bases). This CDR3 region has 16 residues. In germline, CDR1 is SGHDT, CDR2 YYEEEE. Trimming shortened V by 4 bases and J by 2 bases, and 16 bases separated the two germline ends. The CDR3 is CASSLAGFNTYNEQFF. CDR3 DNA sequence: TGTGCCAGCAGCCTAGCAGGATTTAACACCTACAATGAGCAGTTCTTC.

The chain uses TRBV11-2 and TRBJ2-7; the D call may be TRBD1 or TRBD2 (5 bases each). V lost 7 bases, J lost 3 bases, and 19 bases lay in between. The CDR3 length is 15 residues. The germline gives CDR1 SGHAT, CDR2 FQNNGV. This CDR3 reads CASNLARGARYEQYF. CDR3 bases: TGTGCCAGCAACCTAGCCCGAGGGGCACGCTACGAGCAGTACTTC. Using reference TRBV11-2 and TRBJ2-7 for the parts outside the CDR3, the full variable domain is EAGVAQSPRYKIIEKRQSVAFWCNPISGHATLYWYQQILGQGPKLLIQFQNNGVVDDSQLPKDRFSAERLKGVDSTLKIQPAKLEDSAVYLCASNLARGARYEQYFGPGTRLTVT.

As for this clonotype: A much larger clone differs by one base, so this may be a read error. The gene calls are TRBV12-3 or TRBV12-4 and TRBJ1-1; D gene unclear. Deletions cut 5 bases from V and 1 base from J, with 17 bases between. The CDR3 spans 16 residues. The CDR3 reads CASSAGTGLGNTEAFF. CDR3 nucleotide sequence: TGTGCCAGCAGTGCAGGAACCGGACTGGGGAACACTGAAGCTTTCTTT.

The chain is built from TRBV6-2 or TRBV6-3 and TRBJ2-7, with 8 bases identical to TRBD1. The germline V gene encodes CDR1 MNHEY and CDR2 SVGEGT. Trimming at V came to 7 bases and at J to 5 bases, leaving 10 bases not matched to a gene. This CDR3 has 14 residues. The CDR3 loop reads CASKLGQGPNEQYF. In DNA, the CDR3 is TGTGCCAGCAAACTAGGACAGGGACCCAACGAGCAGTACTTC.

This clonotype occurred many times. The rearrangement links TRBV12-3 or TRBV12-4 to TRBJ1-5; D perhaps matches TRBD1 (5 bases). There are 13 residues in the CDR3. Trimming cost V 5 bases and J 6 bases, with 11 bases left between them. This chain's CDR3 is CASSTGVVQPQHF. The DNA for the CDR3 is TGTGCCAGCAGTACGGGGGTTGTTCAGCCCCAGCATTTT.